This entry is about one T cell receptor beta chain. Its antigen is not identified. The conserved closing phenylalanine or tryptophan is absent in this CDR3, likely reflecting a read error. This specimen belongs to a study of regulatory T cells in long-lasting Graves disease. Across the whole study: Persistent cases took antithyroid drugs over 5 years and stayed TSH receptor antibody positive. Regarding the study as a whole: Peripheral blood alone, not thyroid tissue, underwent study. Persistent Graves' disease cases displayed lower TCR diversity than newly diagnosed ones. Favored usage of TRBV28, TRBJ1-2 and TRBJ2-5 was recorded in persistent disease.

The V and J ends lost 0 bases and 0 bases respectively, with 11 bases between them. The CDR3 is 16 residues long. In germline, CDR1 is SGHDN, CDR2 FVKESK. Library construction for TCR beta used iRepertoire HTBI primers and Arm-PCR of CDR3 regions. TCRdb processed the multiplex PCR reads anew with MiXCR; each CDR3 protein has one entry. The data contain 600,000 to 850,000 distinct CDR3 sequences, about 30% of them singletons. Time point of the sample: persistent/refractory GD, antithyroid drugs over 5 years with positive TRAb. PBMCs provided the RNA from which the TCR library was made. The material was peripheral blood mononuclear cells (PBMCs), obtained when the disease was refractory, from a patient treated with antithyroid drugs. The TCR sequence derives from a female donor with Graves disease. The rearrangement uses TRBV14 and TRBJ1-2; D gene uncertain. The CDR3 DNA sequence: TGTGCCAGCAGCCAAGATCGACGGGCCACTAACTATGGCTACACCCTC. It translates to CASSQDRRATNYGYTL.